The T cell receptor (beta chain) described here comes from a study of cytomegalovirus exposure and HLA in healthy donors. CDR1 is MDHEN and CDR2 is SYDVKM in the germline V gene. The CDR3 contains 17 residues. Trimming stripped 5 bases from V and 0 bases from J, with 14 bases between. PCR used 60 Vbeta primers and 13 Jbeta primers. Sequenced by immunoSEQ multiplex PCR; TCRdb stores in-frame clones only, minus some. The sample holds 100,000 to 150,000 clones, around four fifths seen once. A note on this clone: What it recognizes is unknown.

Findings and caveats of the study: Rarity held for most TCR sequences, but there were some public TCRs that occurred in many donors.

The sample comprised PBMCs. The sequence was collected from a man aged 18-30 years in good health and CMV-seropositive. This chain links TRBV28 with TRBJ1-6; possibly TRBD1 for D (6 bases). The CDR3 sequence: CASSTRQASSYNSPLHF. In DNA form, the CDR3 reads TGTGCCAGCAGTACGAGACAGGCTAGCTCCTATAATTCACCCCTCCACTTT.